The 8 T cell receptor beta chains in this list originate from one sample, sequenced in a study of T cell responses to AZD1222 COVID-19 vaccine. Sequencing used immunoSEQ multiplex PCR; TCRdb keeps in-frame clones, though not all of them. This sample carries some 140,000 clones, nearly 95% of them seen once, and the ten largest clones take roughly 1%. Sequenced here: peripheral blood, sampled on day 0 of AZD1222 vaccination. These receptors came from an adult in good health.

The chain links TRBV21-1 to TRBJ1-5; the D call TRBD1 from the table was never checked on the DNA. TRBV21-1 is assigned pseudogene status. The CDR3 runs to 18 residues. For the CDR3, the DNA is TGTGCCAGCAGCAGCCGGACAGGGGGTTTCTATAGCAATCAGCCCCAGCATTTT. Translated: CASSSRTGGFYSNQPQHF.

For this clone: This same CDR3 is encoded by further DNA sequences in the sample. The chain recombines TRBV10-3 with TRBJ1-5; D is undetermined. Per germline, CDR1 ENHRY and CDR2 SYGVKD. The CDR3 covers 14 residues. Trimming took 0 bases from V and 6 from J, leaving 9 bases between them. The DNA for the CDR3 is TGTGCCATCAGTGAGTCGGGAGGATTTCAGCCCCAGCATTTT. It specifies CAISESGGFQPQHF.

With respect to this clone: One junction end does not reproduce the germline sequence, and a read error may be involved. The chain employs TRBV5-1 and TRBJ2-1, with D tentatively TRBD2 (6 bases). Germline V gives CDR1 SGHRS, CDR2 YFSETQ. This CDR3 is 15 amino acids long. CDR3 amino acids: CASSLAGGSYTEQFF. Here the CDR3 DNA reads TGCGCCAGCAGCTTGGCAGGAGGGAGCTACACTGAGCAGTTCTTC.

Turning to this clone: Other DNA sequences in this sample translate to the same CDR3. The rearrangement links TRBV5-1 to TRBJ1-1; the match to TRBD1 covers 9 bases. CDR1 is SGHRS, CDR2 YFSETQ, per germline. Trimming took 5 bases from V and 6 from J; bases not matched to a gene: 2. The CDR3 extends over 12 amino acids. The CDR3 region has the DNA TGCGCCAGCAGTTGGACAGGGGCTGAAGCTTTCTTT. Translated: CASSWTGAEAFF.

The CDR3 region has the DNA TGTGCCAGCAGCTTAACGACAGGGTCACAAGAGACCCAGTACTTC. Residues: CASSLTTGSQETQYF. The chain joins TRBV7-3 to TRBJ2-5, with 7 bases aligning to TRBD1. The CDR3 covers 15 residues. The germline V gene has CDR1 SGHTA and CDR2 FQGTGA. V was clipped by 0 bases and J by 2 bases; unmatched bases: 3.

V is TRBV9 and J is TRBJ2-7; tentative D call: TRBD2 (5 bases). V dropped 0 bases and J dropped 1 base, with 11 bases sitting between them. The germline CDR1 and CDR2 sequences are SGDLS and YYNGEE. This CDR3 region has 15 residues. For the CDR3, the DNA is TGTGCCAGCAGCGTAGGAGGGTCATTATCCTACGAGCAGTACTTC. This gives the protein CASSVGGSLSYEQYF.

V is TRBV5-1 and J is TRBJ1-2; no clear D. From germline, CDR1 is SGHRS and CDR2 YFSETQ. The CDR3 loop spans 15 amino acids. The germline V and J ends were trimmed by 4 bases and 0 bases, with 13 bases remaining between them. In DNA, the CDR3 is TGCGCCAGCAGCCCACGGGTCTCCTCTAACTATGGCTACACCTTC. This gives the protein CASSPRVSSNYGYTF.

This chain joins TRBV6-5 and TRBJ2-1, with D maybe TRBD2 (6 bases). The V gene's germline CDR1 is MNHEY and CDR2 SVGAGI. Trimming pared 7 bases from V and 3 bases from J, leaving 16 bases between. This CDR3 has 15 amino acids. Here the CDR3 DNA reads TGTGCCAGCAATTTACAGGAGGGGAGCTACAATGAGCAGTTCTTC. This sequence encodes CASNLQEGSYNEQFF.